The next 29 T cell receptor beta chains were all read from a single sample in a study of T cells expressing NK-cell markers. Reprocessing the 5' RACE reads, TCRdb reports a single entry for every CDR3 protein and omits DNA. Its table records around 380,000 distinct CDR3 sequences. Sequences were obtained from blood T cells: a sorted CD56 or NKG2C T cell subset, CD4+ or CD8+ T cells, or bulk PBMC T cells (not recorded which). These receptors came from a woman aged 50 to 60 in good health.

The chain links TRBV12-3 or TRBV12-4 to TRBJ2-1; TCRdb's D call of TRBD2 is untestable without DNA. The CDR3 loop spans 17 amino acids. CDR3 residues: CASSLPRLALTYNEQFF.

The V and J genes are TRBV3-1 and TRBJ2-3; there is no DNA to check the TCRdb D call of TRBD2. The CDR3 spans 15 residues. Germline CDR1 is LGHDT and CDR2 is YNNKEL (reference sequence). This chain's CDR3 is CASSAGLAVSDTQYF.

The CDR3 is CSVEYTTRMDEQFF. The chain is built from TRBV29-1 and TRBJ2-1. CDR3 length: 14 residues. Looked up from germline, CDR1 is SQVTM and CDR2 is ANQGSEA.

The CDR3 loop is CAIQTGESTDTQYF. The chain carries TRBV11-2 and TRBJ2-3; TCRdb reports TRBD1, a call that lacks DNA to check it against. The CDR3 extends over 14 amino acids. The germline V gene has CDR1 SGHAT and CDR2 FQNNGV.

The V and J genes are TRBV29-1 and TRBJ2-2. This CDR3 comprises 11 residues. Germline CDR1 and CDR2: SQVTM and ANQGSEA. The CDR3 loop is CSVGRAGELFF.

The chain recombines TRBV12-3 or TRBV12-4 with TRBJ2-5. The CDR3 runs to 12 residues. The CDR3 is CASSRTRETQYF.

The chain is built from TRBV6-1 and TRBJ2-7; TCRdb names TRBD2, which stays unverified in the absence of DNA. The length of the CDR3 is 14 residues. Germline V gene data show CDR1 as MNHNS and CDR2 as SASEGT. The CDR3 reads CASSEMVPSVEQYF.

V gene TRBV4-1 combines with J gene TRBJ2-1; TCRdb's D call, TRBD2, is unchecked because there is no DNA. The CDR3 length is 17 residues. Germline CDR1 reads MGHRA; CDR2 reads YSYEKL. CDR3 region: CASSRILAGDTYNEQFF.

This chain connects TRBV27 to TRBJ1-1; as DNA is missing, the TRBD1 call by TCRdb cannot be tested. The germline V gene has CDR1 MNHEY and CDR2 SMNVEV (reference sequence). CDR3 length equals 13 residues. The CDR3: CASSVRGMTEAFF.

The chain is built from TRBV19 and TRBJ1-4. The CDR3 is 12 amino acids. Germline CDR1 LNHDA, CDR2 SQIVND (reference sequence). CDR3 amino acids: CASSVGLRGPFF.

This chain connects TRBV25-1 to TRBJ1-1. This CDR3 comprises 13 residues. Germline V CDR1 and CDR2: MGHDK, SYGVNS. The CDR3 is CASIGTMNTEAFF.

The CDR3 is CASSLEGQGDYGYTF. J is TRBJ1-2 and V is TRBV5-1; the D call of TRBD1 rests on TCRdb alone, since no DNA is present to check it. The germline V gene has CDR1 SGHRS and CDR2 YFSETQ. This CDR3 is built from 15 residues.

Here the CDR3 reads CASEAGRGDTQYF. V gene TRBV9 combines with J gene TRBJ2-3; TCRdb outputs TRBD1, but without DNA this stays unchecked. Germline V gene sequence: CDR1 SGDLS, CDR2 YYNGEE. The CDR3 spans 13 residues.

The gene calls are TRBV4-1 and TRBJ1-5; TCRdb's D call of TRBD1 is untestable without DNA. CDR1 and CDR2 (germline): MGHRA, YSYEKL. The CDR3 has 12 amino acids. The CDR3 sequence: CASSQEGGPQHF.

This CDR3 reads CASSPVVGDSPLHF. The genes are TRBV5-1 and TRBJ1-6; TCRdb outputs TRBD1, but without DNA this stays unchecked. Germline CDR1 is SGHRS and CDR2 is YFSETQ. The CDR3 length is 14 residues. The full variable domain, with the rest looked up from reference TRBV5-1 and TRBJ1-6, is KAGVTQTPRYLIKTRGQQVTLSCSPISGHRSVSWYQQTPGQGLQFLFEYFSETQRNKGNFPGRFSGRQFSNSRSEMNVSTLELGDSALYLCASSPVVGDSPLHFGNGTRLTVT.

The V gene is TRBV6-6, the J gene TRBJ2-1; the D call from TCRdb, TRBD2, cannot be confirmed without DNA. CDR1 MNHNY and CDR2 SVGAGI come from the germline V gene (reference sequence). The CDR3 spans 20 residues. The CDR3 loop reads CASSYMTPGLAGGPHNEQFF.

This rearrangement joins TRBV5-1 to TRBJ2-1; the D gene TCRdb calls, TRBD2, cannot be checked with no DNA. CDR3 length equals 14 residues. CDR1 is SGHRS and CDR2 is YFSETQ in the germline V gene. CDR3 amino acids: CASRITSGNNEQFF.

The rearrangement links TRBV5-1 to TRBJ1-1. Germline assignment: CDR1 SGHRS and CDR2 YFSETQ. The CDR3 has 15 amino acids. The CDR3 here is CASSLEAGPNTEAFF.

The rearrangement links TRBV10-2 to TRBJ2-1. CDR1 and CDR2 from the germline V gene are WSHSY and SAAADI. The CDR3 consists of 14 residues. The CDR3 spells CASSELLAHNEQFF.

The chain uses TRBV4-2 and TRBJ2-5; the D gene TCRdb calls, TRBD2, cannot be checked with no DNA. This CDR3 spans 15 amino acids. Germline-derived CDR1 and CDR2 are LGHNA and YNFKEQ. The CDR3 is CASSQGIAGQGTQYF.

V usage is TRBV12-3 or TRBV12-4 and J usage is TRBJ2-2; lacking DNA, the TRBD2 call made by TCRdb goes unchecked. The CDR3 length is 16 residues. CDR3 residues: CASSGALREGVGELFF.

V gene TRBV20-1 combines with J gene TRBJ1-2. The CDR3 contains 14 residues. From germline, CDR1 is DFQATT and CDR2 SNEGSKA (reference sequence). The CDR3 loop reads CSASGRGGDYGYTF.

The chain has TRBV14 and TRBJ2-7; TCRdb picks TRBD2, but there is no DNA to check that call. CDR1 and CDR2 (germline): SGHDN, FVKESK. The CDR3 consists of 15 residues. This CDR3 reads CASSYGLAGVYEQYF.

V usage is TRBV6-5 and J usage is TRBJ1-1; the TCRdb call, TRBD1, lacks DNA for checking. The length of the CDR3 is 16 residues. The V gene's germline CDR1 is MNHEY and CDR2 SVGAGI. CDR3 loop: CASSLSQGWRNTEAFF.

The chain uses TRBV7-9 and TRBJ2-5; TCRdb outputs TRBD1, but without DNA this stays unchecked. The CDR3 extends over 15 amino acids. Per the germline V gene, CDR1 is SEHNR and CDR2 is FQNEAQ (reference sequence). CDR3 sequence reads: CASSRIERGQETQYF.

The chain carries TRBV11-3 and TRBJ2-2; TCRdb's D call, TRBD1, is unchecked because there is no DNA. CDR3 length equals 13 residues. Germline V gene sequence: CDR1 SGHNT, CDR2 YENEEA. CDR3 loop: CASSSTGPGELFF.

J is TRBJ2-1 and V is TRBV27; TCRdb indicates TRBD2, and absent DNA this call remains unverified. The CDR3 runs to 13 residues. Germline V CDR1 and CDR2: MNHEY, SMNVEV (reference sequence). The CDR3 loop is CASNPSGTNEQFF.

V usage is TRBV20-1 and J usage is TRBJ2-5; checking the TCRdb D call of TRBD1 is not possible without DNA. Germline V CDR1 and CDR2: DFQATT, SNEGSKA (reference sequence). This CDR3 comprises 14 residues. The CDR3 loop is CSATIPGPQETQYF.

The gene calls are TRBV14 and TRBJ1-2; the D gene TCRdb calls, TRBD1, cannot be checked with no DNA. The CDR3 has 14 residues. CDR1 and CDR2 from the germline V gene are SGHDN and FVKESK. The CDR3 is CASSQLTGGGGYTF.